The present T cell receptor (beta chain) was sequenced within a study of T cell responses to AZD1222 COVID-19 vaccine. Study results and limitations: The repertoires were collected only after the peak T cell response.

Repertoires were generated with immunoSEQ multiplex PCR, while TCRdb's copy carries only in-frame clones and drops some. The sample records over 150,000 clones, approximately 87% being singletons. This CDR3 spans 16 amino acids. The germline gives CDR1 SGHRS, CDR2 YFSETQ. V gave up 0 bases and J gave up 4 bases; unmatched junction bases: 7. As to this clone: Antigen specificity is unknown.

The sequence derives from an adult in good health. This specimen consisted of peripheral blood, obtained on day 0 of MenACWY control vaccination. The rearrangement joins TRBV5-1 to TRBJ2-5, with 9 bases aligning to TRBD1. The CDR3 nucleotides are TGCGCCAGCAGCTTGGAGGGGACAGGGAGTGCAGAGACCCAGTACTTC. Translated: CASSLEGTGSAETQYF.